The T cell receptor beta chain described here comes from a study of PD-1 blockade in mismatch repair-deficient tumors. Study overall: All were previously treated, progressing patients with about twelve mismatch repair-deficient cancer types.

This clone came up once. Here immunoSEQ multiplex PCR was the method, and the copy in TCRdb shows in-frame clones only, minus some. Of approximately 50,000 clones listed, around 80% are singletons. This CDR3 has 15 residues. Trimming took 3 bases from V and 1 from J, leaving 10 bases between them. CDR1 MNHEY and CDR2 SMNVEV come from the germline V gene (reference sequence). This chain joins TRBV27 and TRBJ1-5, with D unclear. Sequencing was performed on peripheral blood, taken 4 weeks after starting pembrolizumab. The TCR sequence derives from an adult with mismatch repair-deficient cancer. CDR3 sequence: CASSFAYPSNQPQHF. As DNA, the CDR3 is TGTGCCAGCAGTTTCGCATACCCCAGCAATCAGCCCCAGCATTTT.